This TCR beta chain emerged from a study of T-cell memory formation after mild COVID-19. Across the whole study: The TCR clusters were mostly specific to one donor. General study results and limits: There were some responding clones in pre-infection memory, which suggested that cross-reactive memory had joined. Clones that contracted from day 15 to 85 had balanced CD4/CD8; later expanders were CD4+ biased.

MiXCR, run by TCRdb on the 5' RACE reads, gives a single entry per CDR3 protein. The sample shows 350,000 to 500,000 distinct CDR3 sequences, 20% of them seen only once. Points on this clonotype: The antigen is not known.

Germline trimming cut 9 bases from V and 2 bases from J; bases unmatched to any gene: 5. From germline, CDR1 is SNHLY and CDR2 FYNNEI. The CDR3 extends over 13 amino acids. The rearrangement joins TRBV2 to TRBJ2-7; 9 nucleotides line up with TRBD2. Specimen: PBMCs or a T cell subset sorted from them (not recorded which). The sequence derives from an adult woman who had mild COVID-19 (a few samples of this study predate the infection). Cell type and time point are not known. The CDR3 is CASVAGAPYEQYF. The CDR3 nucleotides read TGTGCCAGTGTAGCGGGAGCCCCCTACGAGCAGTACTTC. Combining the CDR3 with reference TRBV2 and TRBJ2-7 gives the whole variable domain EPEVTQTPSHQVTQMGQEVILRCVPISNHLYFYWYRQILGQKVEFLVSFYNNEISEKSEIFDDQFSVERPDGSNFTLKIRSTKLEDSAMYFCASVAGAPYEQYFGPGTRLTVT.